One and the same sample provided the 20 T cell receptor beta chains below, sequenced in a study of cytomegalovirus exposure and HLA in healthy donors. The PCR employed 60 Vbeta primers together with 13 Jbeta primers. Sequencing used immunoSEQ multiplex PCR; TCRdb keeps in-frame clones, though not all of them. Of 150,000 to 200,000 clones detected, more than 75% appear once; the ten largest clones hold approximately 1.4%. The sample comprised PBMCs. The receptors shown here come from a girl under 18 in good health and CMV-seropositive.

The rearrangement uses TRBV2 and TRBJ2-5, with 7 bases aligning to TRBD2. V lost 11 bases to trimming and J lost 1 base; unmatched junction nucleotides: 4. CDR1 is SNHLY and CDR2 is FYNNEI in the germline V gene. This CDR3 is built from 12 residues. CDR3 in amino acids: CAVTSVQETQYF. DNA for the CDR3: TGTGCCGTAACTAGCGTCCAAGAGACCCAGTACTTC.

The chain carries TRBV19 and TRBJ1-5, with a possible D match to TRBD1 (6 bases). Looked up from germline, CDR1 is LNHDA and CDR2 is SQIVND (reference sequence). V lost 7 bases to trimming and J lost 4 bases, with 23 bases between them. CDR3 length: 17 residues. CDR3 sequence reads: CASTPTRTAILNQPQHF. DNA for the CDR3: TGTGCCAGTACCCCAACTCGGACAGCAATTCTGAATCAGCCCCAGCATTTT.

The chain recombines TRBV4-3 with TRBJ1-4; 7 bases are shared with TRBD1. CDR3 length: 18 amino acids. The V gene end was trimmed by 0 bases and the J gene end by 2 bases; junction bases not matched to a gene: 9. Germline V gene sequence: CDR1 LGHNA, CDR2 YSLEER. CDR3 sequence: CASSQDDSPGGTNEKLFF. In DNA, the CDR3 is TGCGCCAGCAGCCAAGATGATTCCCCAGGGGGGACTAATGAAAAACTGTTTTTT.

This chain uses TRBV7-6 with TRBJ2-1; 12 bases are a match to TRBD2. Per germline, CDR1 SGHVS and CDR2 FNYEAQ. The J segment lost 2 bases and the V segment lost 5 bases, leaving 4 bases of the junction unmatched. This CDR3 comprises 16 residues. In DNA, the CDR3 is TGTGCCAGCAGCCCCCTAGCGGGGGGGCCCTACAATGAGCAGTTCTTC. This codes for CASSPLAGGPYNEQFF.

This clone was counted once. The rearrangement links TRBV12-2 to TRBJ1-1. TRBV12-2 is given as a pseudogene. The CDR3 has 17 residues. The CDR3 DNA follows: TGTGCAAGTCGCTTAAGGTCCGGGGGTGGGGTGAACACTGAAGCTTTCTTT. Translation: CASRLRSGGGVNTEAFF.

V gene TRBV6-1 combines with J gene TRBJ2-7, with D perhaps matching TRBD1 (5 bases). CDR1 is MNHNS, CDR2 SASEGT, per germline. Trimming shortened V by 3 bases and J by 3 bases, and 9 bases separated the two germline ends. This CDR3 spans 13 amino acids. CDR3 coding DNA: TGTGCCAGCAGTGAGTTAGGGGACTACGAGCAGTACTTC. Amino acids: CASSELGDYEQYF.

This clone was seen a single time. The chain has TRBV18 and TRBJ2-5, with D possibly matching TRBD2 (6 bases). CDR3 length: 17 amino acids. V dropped 4 bases and J dropped 1 base, with 19 bases sitting between them. Germline V CDR1 and CDR2: KGHSH, LQKENI. The CDR3: CASSLRPMGSGQETQYF. CDR3 DNA sequence: TGTGCCAGCTCACTTCGCCCCATGGGTAGCGGCCAAGAGACCCAGTACTTC.

The V gene is TRBV5-6, the J gene TRBJ2-1; perhaps TRBD1 as D (5 bases). The CDR3 is 16 residues long. V was shortened by 4 bases and J by 3 bases, with 17 bases between the two germline ends. Germline-derived CDR1 and CDR2 are SGHDT and YYEEEE. DNA of the CDR3: TGTGCCAGCAGCACGACAGCCTCGGGTTTCTACAATGAGCAGTTCTTC. Encoded protein: CASSTTASGFYNEQFF.

The chain combines TRBV6-5 with TRBJ2-7; 8 bases are a match to TRBD2. V trimming: 1 base; J trimming: 0 bases; junction bases outside the gene matches: 5. Germline CDR1 MNHEY, CDR2 SVGAGI. There are 16 residues in the CDR3. CDR3 DNA: TGTGCCAGCAGTTACTTTACCAGCGGGAGCTCCTACGAGCAGTACTTC. It translates to CASSYFTSGSSYEQYF.

The V and J genes are TRBV5-6 and TRBJ2-5, with no clear D. Trimming removed 0 bases from V and 4 bases from J, with 7 bases in between. The CDR3 length is 13 residues. Per germline, CDR1 SGHDT and CDR2 YYEEEE. In DNA, the CDR3 is TGTGCCAGCAGCTTGGGAGCTGGAGAGACCCAGTACTTC. Translating gives CASSLGAGETQYF.

The V call is TRBV2, the J call TRBJ2-1, with TRBD1 identical over 10 bases. From germline, CDR1 is SNHLY and CDR2 FYNNEI. This CDR3 is built from 14 residues. J lost 3 bases, V lost 4 bases, and 0 bases had no gene match. CDR3 sequence (DNA): TGTGCCAGCAGTGGGACAGGGGGCTACAATGAGCAGTTCTTC. It encodes CASSGTGGYNEQFF.

The chain couples TRBV9 to TRBJ2-1, with 8 bases identical to TRBD1. The CDR3 totals 14 residues. The trim removed 3 bases at V and 5 bases at J, leaving 4 bases unmatched. Germline lookup yields CDR1 SGDLS and CDR2 YYNGEE. DNA for the CDR3: TGTGCCAGCAGCGAGGGGACAGGAGACAATGAGCAGTTCTTC. It translates to CASSEGTGDNEQFF.

The CDR3 is CASEDRGTYGYTF. CDR3 DNA: TGTGCCAGCGAGGACAGGGGAACCTATGGCTACACCTTC. This chain connects TRBV6-8 to TRBJ1-2; 9 positions agree with TRBD1. Trimming removed 8 bases from V and 4 bases from J; junction bases left unmatched: 5. Per germline, CDR1 MNHGY and CDR2 SAAAGT. CDR3 length: 13 amino acids.

In this sample, this clone turned up once. The genes are TRBV29-1 and TRBJ2-5; D gene ambiguous. The end of the DNA aligns better with TRBJ2-7, so the J call may be wrong. The germline V gene has CDR1 SQVTM and CDR2 ANQGSEA. The CDR3 is made up of 13 amino acids. The CDR3 DNA is TGCAGCGTTCTTACCGTTAGCTCCTACGAGCAGTACTTC. Protein sequence: CSVLTVSSYEQYF.

The gene calls are TRBV2 and TRBJ2-7, with D perhaps matching TRBD1 (6 bases). This CDR3 is built from 16 residues. The germline V gene has CDR1 SNHLY and CDR2 FYNNEI. V was pared by 1 base and J by 0 bases, with 13 bases between. CDR3 DNA: TGTGCCAGCAGTGAAGTTACAGGGTCGGGCTCCTACGAGCAGTACTTC. This codes for CASSEVTGSGSYEQYF. The full variable domain, completed using reference TRBV2 and TRBJ2-7, is EPEVTQTPSHQVTQMGQEVILRCVPISNHLYFYWYRQILGQKVEFLVSFYNNEISEKSEIFDDQFSVERPDGSNFTLKIRSTKLEDSAMYFCASSEVTGSGSYEQYFGPGTRLTVT.

V gene TRBV4-1 combines with J gene TRBJ2-5, with TRBD2 as a possible D gene (6 bases). CDR1 and CDR2 from the germline V gene are MGHRA and YSYEKL. The CDR3 contains 15 residues. V was pared by 6 bases and J by 3 bases, with 17 bases between. Written as DNA, the CDR3 is TGCGCCAGCAGACAACCGGGGGACGGTAAAGAGACCCAGTACTTC. This gives the protein CASRQPGDGKETQYF.

This clone was recorded a few times. The chain is built from TRBV6-5 and TRBJ1-1; TRBD1 might be the D (5 bases). Germline V gene data show CDR1 as MNHEY and CDR2 as SVGAGI. V lost 2 bases, J lost 0 bases, and 13 bases lay in between. The CDR3 loop spans 16 amino acids. The DNA of the CDR3 is TGTGCCAGCAGTTACGGCAGGGTGGGCATGAACACTGAAGCTTTCTTT. This encodes CASSYGRVGMNTEAFF.

The V gene is TRBV9, the J gene TRBJ2-3; possible D gene TRBD2, 6 bases. Trimming cost V 0 bases and J 11 bases, with 16 bases left between them. CDR1 and CDR2 from the germline V gene are SGDLS and YYNGEE. This CDR3 has 14 residues. The DNA of the CDR3 is TGTGCCAGCAGCGTAGATCAGGACGGGGGTAGGCAGTATTTT. As protein: CASSVDQDGGRQYF.

J is TRBJ2-1 and V is TRBV5-1; TRBD2 matches 7 bases. The V and J ends lost 3 bases and 1 base, in that order; junction bases with no gene match: 7. The CDR3 loop spans 16 amino acids. Germline assignment: CDR1 SGHRS and CDR2 YFSETQ. The CDR3: CASSSEPGGSYNEQFF. The CDR3 DNA reads TGCGCCAGCAGCTCTGAGCCGGGGGGTTCCTACAATGAGCAGTTCTTC. The whole variable domain, filled in from reference TRBV5-1 and TRBJ2-1, reads KAGVTQTPRYLIKTRGQQVTLSCSPISGHRSVSWYQQTPGQGLQFLFEYFSETQRNKGNFPGRFSGRQFSNSRSEMNVSTLELGDSALYLCASSSEPGGSYNEQFFGPGTRLTVL.

The V call is TRBV4-1, the J call TRBJ2-5, with 10 bases fitting TRBD2. This CDR3 spans 19 amino acids. Germline V lookup: CDR1 MGHRA, CDR2 YSYEKL. The trim removed 0 bases at V and 3 bases at J, leaving 13 bases unmatched. CDR3 protein: CASSQDPDSVGLAEETQYF. The DNA for the CDR3 is TGCGCCAGCAGCCAAGATCCCGACTCGGTAGGACTAGCGGAAGAGACCCAGTACTTC.